One and the same sample provided the 32 T cell receptor beta chains below, sequenced in a study of cytomegalovirus exposure and HLA in healthy donors. Vbeta (60) and Jbeta (13) primers were used in the PCR. Data came from immunoSEQ multiplex PCR; TCRdb stores just in-frame clones and leaves some out. The profile shows 140,000 or so clones, around four fifths of them singletons. The sequenced sample was PBMCs. The receptors were gathered from a male donor in good health and CMV-seronegative.

This clone appeared a single time. V is TRBV6-6 and J is TRBJ1-5; 7 nucleotides match TRBD1. CDR3 size: 14 residues. With 8 bases clipped from V and 3 bases from J, the junction kept 7 bases outside the gene matches. Germline CDR1 is MNHNY and CDR2 is SVGAGI (reference sequence). The CDR3: CASSQGFTNQPQHF. In nucleotides, the CDR3 is TGTGCCAGCTCACAGGGGTTTACCAATCAGCCCCAGCATTTT.

The rearrangement uses TRBV19 and TRBJ1-3; D is uncertain. The CDR3 is 13 residues long. Trimming removed 5 bases at V and 8 bases at J, with 13 bases between. Per the germline V gene, CDR1 is LNHDA and CDR2 is SQIVND (reference sequence). DNA for the CDR3: TGTGCCAGTAGTCCCCGGGAGGGCCACACCATATATTTT. Translating gives CASSPREGHTIYF. The full variable domain, in which reference TRBV19 and TRBJ1-3 provide the parts outside the CDR3, is DGGITQSPKYLFRKEGQNVTLSCEQNLNHDAMYWYRQDPGQGLRLIYYSQIVNDFQKGDIAEGYSVSREKKESFPLTVTSAQKNPTAFYLCASSPREGHTIYFGEGSWLTVV.

This chain connects TRBV27 to TRBJ2-2, with 9 bases matching TRBD1. The CDR3 length is 17 residues. CDR1 and CDR2 from the germline V gene are MNHEY and SMNVEV (reference sequence). V trimming: 6 bases; J trimming: 2 bases; junction bases outside the gene matches: 10. The CDR3 region has the DNA TGTGCCAGCAGGACACTCCGGGACAGGGAAAACACCGGGGAGCTGTTTTTT. Protein product: CASRTLRDRENTGELFF.

The chain recombines TRBV7-8 with TRBJ1-1, with a possible D match to TRBD1 (5 bases). CDR1 is SGHVS, CDR2 FQNEAQ, per germline. Trimming cost V 6 bases and J 8 bases, with 10 bases left between them. This CDR3 comprises 11 residues. CDR3 loop: CASRDGGEAFF. CDR3 in DNA: TGTGCCAGCAGGGACGGGGGAGAAGCTTTCTTT.

This sequence joins TRBV5-1 and TRBJ2-5; TRBD1 aligns across 7 bases. Judging by the DNA end, TRBJ2-7 fits better; the J call may be wrong. The germline V gene has CDR1 SGHRS and CDR2 YFSETQ. This CDR3 contains 15 residues. The CDR3 region has the DNA TGCGCCAGCAGCTTGGCAACAGGGGCCACTTACGAGCAGTACTTC. It yields the protein CASSLATGATYEQYF.

This sequence joins TRBV28 and TRBJ1-4, with unresolved D. CDR1 and CDR2 (germline): MDHEN, SYDVKM. The CDR3 is 13 amino acids. Deletions cut 5 bases from V and 4 bases from J, with 8 bases between. The CDR3 loop reads CASSGGNNEKLFF. The CDR3 DNA sequence: TGTGCCAGCAGTGGCGGGAATAATGAAAAACTGTTTTTT. The entire variable domain, with the rest obtained from reference TRBV28 and TRBJ1-4, is as follows: DVKVTQSSRYLVKRTGEKVFLECVQDMDHENMFWYRQDPGLGLRLIYFSYDVKMKEKGDIPEGYSVSREKKERFSLILESASTNQTSMYLCASSGGNNEKLFFGSGTQLSVL.

The chain recombines TRBV4-3 with TRBJ1-1, with D unresolved. This CDR3 is built from 15 residues. Deletions cut 2 bases from V and 0 bases from J, with 10 bases between. Looked up from germline, CDR1 is LGHNA and CDR2 is YSLEER. CDR3 DNA sequence: TGCGCCAGCAGCCAATGGAGGGCAGTGAACACTGAAGCTTTCTTT. Translating gives CASSQWRAVNTEAFF.

The chain combines TRBV10-1 with TRBJ2-7; 12 bases agree with TRBD1. J was trimmed by 0 bases and V by 6 bases; bases with no gene match: 12. Germline V gene lookup returns CDR1 WNHNN and CDR2 SYGVQD (reference sequence). There are 18 residues in the CDR3. CDR3 loop: CASSKTGQGAESSYEQYF. The CDR3 nucleotides are TGCGCCAGCAGCAAAACGGGACAGGGGGCTGAAAGCTCCTACGAGCAGTACTTC.

Worth noting for this clone: Other DNA variants within this sample encode the same CDR3. V and J are TRBV7-3 and TRBJ1-1; TRBD1 matches at 8 bases. The length of the CDR3 is 14 residues. CDR1 is SGHTA and CDR2 is FQGTGA in the germline V gene. V shed 2 bases and J 4 bases; nucleotides not matched to a gene: 3. CDR3 in DNA: TGTGCCAGCAGCTTAGGGACAGGACTCACTGAAGCTTTCTTT. Translating gives CASSLGTGLTEAFF. Full variable domain (outside the CDR3, taken from reference TRBV7-3 and TRBJ1-1): GAGVSQTPSNKVTEKGKYVELRCDPISGHTALYWYRQSLGQGPEFLIYFQGTGAADDSGLPNDRFFAVRPEGSVSTLKIQRTERGDSAVYLCASSLGTGLTEAFFGQGTRLTVV.

The chain combines TRBV6-1 with TRBJ1-5, with D perhaps TRBD1 (6 bases). V shed 0 bases and J shed 1 base, with 19 bases lying between them. The CDR3 sequence is 19 residues long. Germline V gene sequence: CDR1 MNHNS, CDR2 SASEGT. The CDR3 reads CASSEADTGLLLSNQPQHF. CDR3 in DNA: TGTGCCAGCAGTGAAGCGGATACAGGGCTTCTGTTGAGCAATCAGCCCCAGCATTTT.

In its sample, this clone was seen once. The chain uses TRBV30 and TRBJ2-7; D not certain. The CDR3 extends over 14 amino acids. CDR1 and CDR2 from the germline V gene are GTSNPN and SVGIG (reference sequence). V lost 0 bases and J lost 0, with 9 bases in between. DNA of the CDR3: TGTGCCTGGAGTGTCAAACGGAGCTCCTACGAGCAGTACTTC. Translation gives CAWSVKRSSYEQYF.

The chain joins TRBV6-5 to TRBJ2-2; D might be TRBD2 (5 bases). Trimming took off 2 bases at V and 2 bases at J, with 9 bases between the two ends. There are 15 residues in the CDR3. CDR1 MNHEY and CDR2 SVGAGI come from the germline V gene. CDR3 amino acids: CASSYAGINTGELFF. DNA of the CDR3: TGTGCCAGCAGTTACGCCGGGATTAACACCGGGGAGCTGTTTTTT.

A word on this clone: One end of the junction varies from germline; a read error may be responsible. The chain joins TRBV7-7 to TRBJ2-2, with D maybe TRBD1 (6 bases). The CDR3 totals 14 residues. Germline V gene sequence: CDR1 SSHAT, CDR2 FNYEAQ (reference sequence). CDR3 sequence reads: CASSLGHSTGELFF. The CDR3 DNA is TGTGCTAGCAGCTTGGGACATTCCACCGGGGAGCTGTTTTTT.

This clone was detected ten times or more. The genes are TRBV6-5 and TRBJ2-2; 10 bases are a match to TRBD1. Germline V gene sequence: CDR1 MNHEY, CDR2 SVGAGI. V dropped 6 bases and J dropped 5; count of bases not matched to a gene: 6. The CDR3 length is 15 residues. CDR3 sequence: CASRLGTGETGELFF. The CDR3, as DNA: TGTGCCAGCAGATTGGGGACAGGGGAAACCGGGGAGCTGTTTTTT.

The chain uses TRBV6-6 and TRBJ2-5; D is uncertain. The V end was cut by 6 bases, the J end by 0 bases, with 5 bases between. Germline assignment: CDR1 MNHNY and CDR2 SVGAGI (reference sequence). The CDR3 runs 12 residues. The CDR3 here is CASSPNQETQYF. DNA for the CDR3: TGTGCCAGCAGCCCAAACCAAGAGACCCAGTACTTC.

The genes are TRBV9 and TRBJ2-1, with D hard to call. In germline, CDR1 is SGDLS, CDR2 YYNGEE. The ends were cut back, 4 bases at V and 2 bases at J, with 4 bases in the middle. CDR3 size: 12 residues. The CDR3 reads CASSPTYNEQFF. The CDR3 DNA sequence: TGTGCCAGCAGCCCCACCTACAATGAGCAGTTCTTC.

The rearrangement links TRBV28 to TRBJ1-5; D unclear. The germline V and J ends were trimmed by 8 bases and 2 bases, with 13 bases remaining between them. CDR3 length: 14 amino acids. Germline assignment: CDR1 MDHEN and CDR2 SYDVKM. The CDR3 loop is CASGVFVGNQPQHF. The DNA for the CDR3 is TGTGCCAGCGGTGTATTCGTTGGCAATCAGCCCCAGCATTTT.

The chain carries TRBV14 and TRBJ1-1, with 8 bases matching TRBD1. The V and J ends lost 6 bases and 0 bases, in that order; junction bases with no gene match: 3. CDR1 is SGHDN, CDR2 FVKESK, per germline. CDR3 size: 14 residues. CDR3 sequence: CASRGQGVNTEAFF. CDR3 DNA sequence: TGTGCCAGCAGAGGACAGGGCGTGAACACTGAAGCTTTCTTT.

This clone was counted a few times. This rearrangement joins TRBV10-3 to TRBJ1-6; possibly TRBD1 for D (5 bases). The CDR3 totals 15 residues. Germline V lookup: CDR1 ENHRY, CDR2 SYGVKD. Trimming stripped 5 bases from V and 9 bases from J, with 17 bases between. The CDR3 loop is CAISLGGDRISPLHF. CDR3 sequence (DNA): TGTGCCATCAGTTTGGGAGGGGATAGGATTTCACCCCTCCACTTT.

The chain is built from TRBV14 and TRBJ1-3; no clear D gene. V lost 7 bases and J lost 0, with 10 bases in between. Germline V CDR1 and CDR2: SGHDN, FVKESK. The CDR3 has 14 residues. In DNA, the CDR3 is TGTGCCAGCACCAATGACAACTCTGGAAACACCATATATTTT. The encoded protein is CASTNDNSGNTIYF.

This clone was seen more than once but under ten times. This chain links TRBV6-1 with TRBJ1-6; 7 bases are shared with TRBD1. V gave up 3 bases and J gave up 12 bases; unmatched junction bases: 8. Germline loops: CDR1 MNHNS, CDR2 SASEGT. The CDR3 contains 14 residues. The CDR3 sequence: CASSDATGSKPLHF. As DNA, the CDR3 is TGTGCCAGCAGTGACGCGACAGGGTCCAAACCCCTCCACTTT.

This CDR3 reads CASSLRNQPQHF. CDR3 sequence (DNA): TGTGCCAGCAGCTTGCGGAATCAGCCCCAGCATTTT. J is TRBJ1-5 and V is TRBV5-6, with D hard to call. The CDR3 contains 12 residues. V dropped 1 base and J dropped 4 bases, with 3 bases sitting between them. CDR1 is SGHDT, CDR2 YYEEEE, per germline.

This chain links TRBV5-1 with TRBJ2-5, with a weak D call TRBD1 (6 bases). V lost 6 bases, J lost 5 bases, and 11 bases lay in between. The length of the CDR3 is 12 residues. Looked up from germline, CDR1 is SGHRS and CDR2 is YFSETQ. CDR3 sequence reads: CASNLQGETQYF. The CDR3 nucleotides read TGCGCCAGCAACCTACAGGGCGAGACCCAGTACTTC.

This clone was detected a few times. This chain connects TRBV7-9 to TRBJ1-5; 7 bases fit TRBD1. There are 14 residues in the CDR3. J lost 7 bases, V lost 5 bases, and 8 bases had no gene match. The germline V gene encodes CDR1 SEHNR and CDR2 FQNEAQ (reference sequence). CDR3 sequence: CASSPTGQRQPQHF. The DNA of the CDR3 is TGTGCCAGCAGCCCGACAGGGCAGCGGCAGCCCCAGCATTTT.

The genes are TRBV6-5 and TRBJ1-3, with 7 bases that match TRBD1. This CDR3 is 14 amino acids long. Germline assignment: CDR1 MNHEY and CDR2 SVGAGI. The V gene end was trimmed by 6 bases and the J gene end by 7 bases; junction bases not matched to a gene: 9. In DNA, the CDR3 is TGTGCCAGCAGACCCACAGGGGCCCGTAACACCATATATTTT. Translated, it gives CASRPTGARNTIYF.

The chain is built from TRBV5-1 and TRBJ2-3; TRBD2 matches 13 bases. Trimming cost V 0 bases and J 5 bases; bases outside gene matches: 6. Germline values: CDR1 SGHRS, CDR2 YFSETQ. The CDR3 runs to 17 residues. The DNA for the CDR3 is TGCGCCAGCAGCTTGGCCGGGACTAGCGGGGTTGTAGATACGCAGTATTTT. This sequence encodes CASSLAGTSGVVDTQYF.

The chain carries TRBV28 and TRBJ1-1; 8 bases fit TRBD1. The V gene end was trimmed by 6 bases and the J gene end by 3 bases; junction bases not matched to a gene: 12. The CDR3 is 16 residues long. The germline CDR1 and CDR2 sequences are MDHEN and SYDVKM. CDR3 coding DNA: TGTGCCAGCAGCATACTCCTACAGGGGGGGGACACTGAAGCTTTCTTT. It specifies CASSILLQGGDTEAFF.

The chain employs TRBV20-1 and TRBJ2-7; the D gene is possibly TRBD2 (5 bases). From germline, CDR1 is DFQATT and CDR2 SNEGSKA (reference sequence). V was clipped by 5 bases and J by 2 bases, with 7 bases between them. There are 11 residues in the CDR3. This CDR3 is CSAAGTYEQYF. The DNA for the CDR3 is TGCAGTGCTGCCGGGACCTACGAGCAGTACTTC.

This chain links TRBV9 with TRBJ2-5; TRBD1 matches at 8 bases. CDR1 SGDLS and CDR2 YYNGEE come from the germline V gene. V shed 0 bases, J shed 5 bases, and the junction held 6 bases outside the gene matches. The CDR3 is 15 residues long. The CDR3: CASSVGDRIAETQYF. CDR3 in DNA: TGTGCCAGCAGCGTAGGGGACAGGATAGCGGAGACCCAGTACTTC.

The chain uses TRBV7-5 and TRBJ2-7; the table's TRBD2 call for D was not verified on the DNA. TRBV7-5 is given as a pseudogene. The CDR3 sequence is 14 residues long. CDR3 bases: TGTGCCAGAAGCTTACGGGATCCCTCCTACGAGCAGTACTTC. Its translation: CARSLRDPSYEQYF.

The gene calls are TRBV30 and TRBJ1-2; 9 bases are a match to TRBD1. The CDR3 sequence is 13 residues long. V shed 7 bases, J shed 7 bases, and the junction held 10 bases outside the gene matches. The germline V gene has CDR1 GTSNPN and CDR2 SVGIG (reference sequence). This CDR3 is CASHRGRSGGYTF. The CDR3 nucleotides read TGTGCCTCTCACAGGGGGCGTTCGGGTGGCTACACCTTC.

This clone was found once. The chain is built from TRBV4-3 and TRBJ1-2; a weak D match, TRBD1 (5 bases). Germline V gene data show CDR1 as LGHNA and CDR2 as YSLEER. The V gene lost 2 bases and the J gene lost 4 bases, with 14 bases spanning the gap. The CDR3 consists of 15 residues. The CDR3 sequence is CASSQNRWASYGYTF. The CDR3 DNA is TGCGCCAGCAGCCAAAACAGGTGGGCGAGCTATGGCTACACCTTC.